This T cell receptor (beta chain) was found in a study of tumor-infiltrating T cells and Merkel cell polyomavirus (dated by TCRdb to 2016 to 2017). About the full investigation: In Merkel cell carcinoma patients, the study investigated CD8+ T cells specific for the Merkel cell polyomavirus KLL epitope. Patients came in at different disease stages and had a median follow-up of 2.7 years, ranging from about 1.1 to 6.0 years. Varied, non-standardized therapies, including chemotherapy, radiation and immunotherapies, were received by the patients. TRB sequencing covered KLL-tetramer-sorted cells from blood or tumor-infiltrating lymphocytes in approximately 14 samples, plus 12 matched whole-tumor samples. Most of the whole-tumor samples were approximately 23-micron curls sectioned from formalin-fixed, paraffin-embedded tissue blocks. Across the study, one tumor sample was obtained as a frozen nodal tumor digest and one as a flash-frozen core biopsy of a metastasis. What the authors observed across the whole study: The study examined just one viral epitope, so T cells targeting other Merkel cell polyomavirus epitopes were not captured. A significant MCC-specific survival advantage (P = 0.0051) was associated with a greater number of unique KLL-specific clonotypes in tumors (about 5-120 vs 0-3). Significantly improved MCC-specific survival was associated with a higher fraction of KLL-specific T cells within tumors (roughly 1.9-18% versus about 0-0.15%). KLL-specific TRB repertoires were diverse and largely private, with only one public clonotype among more than 300 unique sequences, shared by two patients. The small sample size of the study (n of about 11 patients) is recognized as a limitation.

Clipping removes 5 bases from V and 5 bases from J, with 14 as the unmatched junction base count. The germline V gene (reference sequence) specifies MNHEY as CDR1 and SMNVEV as CDR2. Its CDR3 holds 19 amino acids, cysteine through phenylalanine. The read is trimmed to its CDR3 DNA, 57 bases read in frame from base 1. With regard to this clone: Its antigen is not yet known. The input lacks base qualities; no much larger clone sits a single base away.

Robust positive staining for Merkel cell polyomavirus Large T antigen was observed by immunohistochemistry in the tumors of all patients. Eleven to twelve Merkel cell carcinoma patients with robust KLL-tetramer+ populations, above 0.04% of CD8+ T cells, in blood and/or cultured TIL were included. All patients were identified as Caucasian, and a median age of 65 years (range roughly 45 to 85 years) was recorded. Lymph node tumors were analyzed for patients with unknown primaries who presented with nodal disease, or when there was not enough primary tissue. The receptor library was made with the immunoSEQ multiplex PCR assay. Adaptive Biotechnologies (Seattle, WA) carried out genomic DNA extraction, TRB sequencing and normalization. Processing in the source paper ran as follows. Clonality was computed as one minus Shannon entropy of productive TRB sequences normalized by log2 of unique productive sequences. KLL-specific clonotypes in tumors were identified by matching TCRbeta CDR3 amino acid sequences with those from each patient's tetramer-sorted sample. TCRdb carries this immuneACCESS record with in-frame sequences only. Its versions omit some clonotypes, under half of them owing to an unresolved V gene in the studies checked, with the rest unexplained. V and J calls and clone size come straight from that table; D and trimming were deduced from the DNA. This sample holds about 25,000 clones; about 85% were observed only once. The ten largest clones take up around 2.8% of the sample.

The rearrangement joined TRBV27 to TRBJ2-1; 14 bases in the junction line up with TRBD2. The TCR originated in a man between 45 and 60 years old with Merkel cell carcinoma. The sequencing input was lymph node tissue. The CDR3 sequence is CASSIRTSGRYTQHNEQFF. The DNA sequence follows: TGTGCCAGCAGTATACGGACTAGCGGGAGGTATACTCAGCACAATGAGCAGTTCTTC.